This passage covers 28 T cell receptor beta chains from one sample sequenced in a study of T cell repertoires in cytomegalovirus infection. Using its own MiXCR run on the reads, TCRdb lists one record per CDR3 protein. The repertoire holds hundreds of thousands of distinct CDR3 sequences, with around 24% as singletons. The sequenced sample consisted of CD8+ T cells from PBMCs. All receptors come from a human donor in good health (CMV status not recorded). Some clones in this sample may be carry-over from other donors' samples.

This clonotype occurred a few times. V is TRBV7-6 and J is TRBJ1-6; 7 bases are a match to TRBD1. V lost 1 base to trimming and J lost 11 bases; unmatched junction nucleotides: 5. Germline CDR1 is SGHVS and CDR2 is FNYEAQ. The CDR3 loop spans 14 amino acids. As DNA, the CDR3 is TGTGCCAGCAGCTTAGGCAGGGGGTATACACCCCTCCACTTT. Protein: CASSLGRGYTPLHF.

This rearrangement joins TRBV6-2 or TRBV6-3 to TRBJ2-7, with D uncertain. From germline, CDR1 is MNHEY and CDR2 SVGEGT. V was clipped by 4 bases and J by 2 bases, with 15 bases between them. CDR3 length: 15 residues. The CDR3 DNA reads TGTGCCAGCAGTTCCCAGGACCGAAAGACCTACGAGCAGTACTTC. Translated, it gives CASSSQDRKTYEQYF.

The genes are TRBV2 and TRBJ2-5; the D gene could be TRBD1 or TRBD2 (6 bases each). Trimming cost V 8 bases and J 2 bases, with 18 bases left between them. The CDR3 contains 15 residues. CDR1 and CDR2 (germline): SNHLY, FYNNEI. The CDR3 spells CASPLKGGPQETQYF. For the CDR3, the DNA is TGTGCCAGCCCCCTTAAGGGGGGTCCACAAGAGACCCAGTACTTC.

This chain joins TRBV2 and TRBJ1-5; 10 nucleotides match TRBD1. This CDR3 region has 15 residues. Losses at the gene ends were 7 bases for V and 5 bases for J; bases not matched to a gene: 8. The germline V gene has CDR1 SNHLY and CDR2 FYNNEI. Here the CDR3 reads CASTRTGGDYQPQHF. CDR3 coding DNA: TGTGCCAGCACCCGGACAGGGGGGGACTATCAGCCCCAGCATTTT.

This clonotype was counted between two and nine times. The rearrangement uses TRBV7-6 and TRBJ2-5; D remains unclear. With 1 base removed from V and 5 bases from J, the gap between germline ends came to 5 bases. The CDR3 has 12 amino acids. CDR1 and CDR2 (germline): SGHVS, FNYEAQ. The chain's CDR3 is CASSLEEETQYF. The DNA for the CDR3 is TGTGCCAGCAGCTTAGAGGAGGAGACCCAGTACTTC.

The chain joins TRBV20-1 to TRBJ1-5; D uncertain. The CDR3 covers 14 residues. Per germline, CDR1 DFQATT and CDR2 SNEGSKA (reference sequence). Trimming stripped 5 bases from V and 2 bases from J, with 13 bases between. The CDR3 DNA follows: TGCAGTGCTTCGGACCAGAGACGCAATCAGCCCCAGCATTTT. It specifies CSASDQRRNQPQHF.

This rearrangement joins TRBV7-6 to TRBJ1-3, with a tentative D call TRBD1 (5 bases). CDR1 and CDR2 (germline): SGHVS, FNYEAQ. The germline V and J ends were trimmed by 6 bases and 4 bases, with 16 bases remaining between them. The CDR3 covers 15 residues. As DNA, the CDR3 is TGTGCCAGCAGTGGAACCGGGGGGATCGGAAACACCATATATTTT. Residues: CASSGTGGIGNTIYF.

This clonotype turned up a few times. The genes are TRBV4-2 and TRBJ1-2; D remains unclear. Trimming removed 1 base from V and 4 bases from J, with 13 bases in between. This CDR3 has 15 residues. Germline V gives CDR1 LGHNA, CDR2 YNFKEQ. CDR3 loop: CASSQGVGLGYGYTF. For the CDR3, the DNA is TGTGCCAGCAGCCAAGGGGTCGGGCTAGGCTATGGCTACACCTTC.

About this clonotype itself: A junction end diverges from the germline sequence, so it may reflect a read error. The gene calls are TRBV19 and TRBJ2-5; 7 bases line up with TRBD2. The CDR3 consists of 11 residues. Germline V gene lookup returns CDR1 LNHDA and CDR2 SQIVND (reference sequence). CDR3 amino acids: CASTQSGGLHF. CDR3 nucleotide sequence: TGTGCCAGTACCCAATCGGGGGGTCTGCACTTC. The complete variable domain, with remaining parts taken from reference TRBV19 and TRBJ2-5, reads DGGITQSPKYLFRKEGQNVTLSCEQNLNHDAMYWYRQDPGQGLRLIYYSQIVNDFQKGDIAEGYSVSREKKESFPLTVTSAQKNPTAFYLCASTQSGGLHFGPGTRLLVL.

This clonotype has just a few counts. The V call is TRBV5-8, the J call TRBJ2-1; D may match TRBD1 or TRBD2 (6 bases each). V dropped 0 bases and J dropped 3 bases, with 10 bases sitting between them. The CDR3 extends over 15 amino acids. Germline V gene sequence: CDR1 SGHTS, CDR2 YDEGEE. The CDR3 sequence: CASSLEGDFYNEQFF. The CDR3 DNA sequence: TGTGCCAGCAGCTTGGAGGGGGACTTCTACAATGAGCAGTTCTTC. Looking up the rest from reference TRBV5-8 and TRBJ2-1 gives the full variable domain: EAGVTQSPTHLIKTRGQQATLRCSPISGHTSVYWYQQALGLGLQFLLWYDEGEERNRGNFPPRFSGRQFPNYSSELNVNALELEDSALYLCASSLEGDFYNEQFFGPGTRLTVL.

This clonotype was seen more than once but under ten times. The chain couples TRBV7-9 to TRBJ1-1; no firm D call. Germline V gives CDR1 SEHNR, CDR2 FQNEAQ (reference sequence). Trimming took 2 bases from V and 2 from J, leaving 12 bases between them. The CDR3 length is 15 residues. The CDR3 bases are TGTGCCAGCAGCTTAATCATCTCCCCTAACACTGAAGCTTTCTTT. It translates to CASSLIISPNTEAFF. Complete variable domain (other parts from reference TRBV7-9 and TRBJ1-1): DTGVSQNPRHKITKRGQNVTFRCDPISEHNRLYWYRQTLGQGPEFLTYFQNEAQLEKSRLLSDRFSAERPKGSFSTLEIQRTEQGDSAMYLCASSLIISPNTEAFFGQGTRLTVV.

The chain links TRBV28 to TRBJ2-3; 10 bases line up with TRBD1. With 5 bases clipped from V and 1 base from J, the junction kept 3 bases outside the gene matches. The CDR3 has 15 residues. Germline V CDR1 and CDR2: MDHEN, SYDVKM. CDR3 loop: CASSRTGGRTDTQYF. CDR3 coding DNA: TGTGCCAGCAGTAGGACAGGGGGTCGCACAGATACGCAGTATTTT.

The chain recombines TRBV2 with TRBJ2-1; D not certain. The germline V gene has CDR1 SNHLY and CDR2 FYNNEI. Trimming removed 6 bases from V and 12 bases from J, with 12 bases in between. The CDR3 has 11 residues. CDR3 in DNA: TGTGCCAGCAGAAACCAGCTGTGGCAGTTCTTC. Translated: CASRNQLWQFF.

This chain links TRBV14 with TRBJ2-3; D perhaps matches TRBD2 (7 bases). Between the trimmed V and J ends, which lost 4 bases and 2 bases, there was a span of 13 bases. Germline values: CDR1 SGHDN, CDR2 FVKESK. The CDR3 covers 15 residues. The CDR3 sequence is CASSPAGAYTDTQYF. Written as DNA, the CDR3 is TGTGCCAGCAGCCCCGCGGGGGCCTACACAGATACGCAGTATTTT. Together with reference TRBV14 and TRBJ2-3, the CDR3 gives the full variable domain: EAGVTQFPSHSVIEKGQTVTLRCDPISGHDNLYWYRRVMGKEIKFLLHFVKESKQDESGMPNNRFLAERTGGTYSTLKVQPAELEDSGVYFCASSPAGAYTDTQYFGPGTRLTVL.

The rearrangement links TRBV29-1 to TRBJ2-7; 8 bases are a match to TRBD2. This CDR3 has 12 amino acids. Trimming removed 7 bases from V and 6 bases from J; junction bases left unmatched: 8. The germline V gene has CDR1 SQVTM and CDR2 ANQGSEA. This CDR3 reads CSGLTGGSEQYF. DNA for the CDR3: TGCAGCGGTCTGACGGGAGGGTCCGAGCAGTACTTC.

This clonotype was detected many times. The chain combines TRBV11-3 with TRBJ2-5; no definite D call. The CDR3 has 15 amino acids. Germline values: CDR1 SGHNT, CDR2 YENEEA. Trimming took 1 base from V and 0 from J, leaving 9 bases between them. CDR3 nucleotide sequence: TGTGCCAGCAGCTTAGGGGTCCTGGACCAAGAGACCCAGTACTTC. Protein product: CASSLGVLDQETQYF.

This clonotype was detected a few times. The CDR3 DNA follows: TGTGCCAGCAGTTTAGGGTTCCTGGGAAACACCATATATTTT. Its protein is CASSLGFLGNTIYF. V gene TRBV28 combines with J gene TRBJ1-3; no firm D call. The ends were cut back, 2 bases at V and 4 bases at J, with 9 bases in the middle. Germline V CDR1 and CDR2: MDHEN, SYDVKM. The CDR3 is made up of 14 amino acids.

There are a few counts of this clonotype. The chain couples TRBV20-1 to TRBJ2-7, with D unclear. Between the trimmed V and J ends, which lost 0 bases and 4 bases, there was a span of 4 bases. The CDR3 loop spans 11 amino acids. Germline V gene lookup returns CDR1 DFQATT and CDR2 SNEGSKA (reference sequence). CDR3 DNA: TGCAGTGCTAGAGAACAGTACGAGCAGTACTTC. Protein: CSAREQYEQYF.

The V and J genes are TRBV20-1 and TRBJ2-3, with D possibly being TRBD2 (6 bases). From germline, CDR1 is DFQATT and CDR2 SNEGSKA (reference sequence). This CDR3 spans 21 amino acids. Trimming pared 1 base from V and 0 bases from J, leaving 29 bases between. The CDR3 nucleotides are TGCAGTGCTAGAGCCACACTCTGGTCCCAAGAGTTGCGGGGTAGCACAGATACGCAGTATTTT. Its translation: CSARATLWSQELRGSTDTQYF.

The V gene is TRBV2, the J gene TRBJ2-5, with TRBD2 matching over 11 bases. The V and J ends lost 1 base and 3 bases, in that order; junction bases with no gene match: 10. This CDR3 region has 18 residues. Germline V gene data show CDR1 as SNHLY and CDR2 as FYNNEI. CDR3 in amino acids: CASSEGLAGGLIEETQYF. In nucleotides, the CDR3 is TGTGCCAGCAGTGAAGGTCTAGCGGGGGGCCTAATAGAAGAGACCCAGTACTTC. Combining the CDR3 with reference TRBV2 and TRBJ2-5 gives the whole variable domain EPEVTQTPSHQVTQMGQEVILRCVPISNHLYFYWYRQILGQKVEFLVSFYNNEISEKSEIFDDQFSVERPDGSNFTLKIRSTKLEDSAMYFCASSEGLAGGLIEETQYFGPGTRLLVL.

This clonotype was detected many times. The V call is TRBV28, the J call TRBJ2-1; D gene ambiguous. The CDR3 covers 18 residues. The V end lost 5 bases, the J end lost 0 bases, and 20 bases lay between the germline ends. From germline, CDR1 is MDHEN and CDR2 SYDVKM. The CDR3 DNA reads as TGTGCCAGCAGTCCCCGTCGCGGCCGACTGAGCTCCTACAATGAGCAGTTCTTC. It codes for CASSPRRGRLSSYNEQFF.

For this clonotype: Being one base from a much bigger clone, this may be a read error. The chain couples TRBV7-2 to TRBJ2-7; D may correspond to TRBD1 or TRBD2 (5 bases each). This CDR3 is built from 15 residues. The germline CDR1 and CDR2 sequences are SGHTA and FQGNSA. The CDR3 bases are TGTGCCGGCAGCTTAGAAGGGGCCATCGGGGACGAGCAGTACTTC. It translates to CAGSLEGAIGDEQYF.

There are many counts of this clonotype. J is TRBJ2-3 and V is TRBV7-9; possibly TRBD1 for D (5 bases). This CDR3 spans 14 amino acids. Trimming left V 5 bases short and J 4 bases short, with 13 bases between. CDR1 SEHNR and CDR2 FQNEAQ come from the germline V gene (reference sequence). This CDR3 is CASSPRVGADTQYF. CDR3 nucleotides: TGTGCCAGCAGCCCCAGGGTTGGAGCAGATACGCAGTATTTT.

This clonotype came up many times. This rearrangement joins TRBV6-5 to TRBJ1-5; perhaps TRBD1 as D (5 bases). CDR3 length: 12 amino acids. Trimming left V 8 bases short and J 4 bases short, with 9 bases between. Germline V gene lookup returns CDR1 MNHEY and CDR2 SVGAGI. The CDR3 nucleotides read TGTGCCAGCGGGGGAGTGAATCAGCCCCAGCATTTT. Translated: CASGGVNQPQHF.

This clonotype was observed a few times. The chain employs TRBV27 and TRBJ2-1, with a weak D call TRBD1 (6 bases). V shed 4 bases and J shed 6 bases, with 16 bases lying between them. The CDR3 runs 15 residues. Looked up from germline, CDR1 is MNHEY and CDR2 is SMNVEV (reference sequence). The CDR3 DNA follows: TGTGCCAGCAGTTCCTACCAAGACAGGATCAATGAGCAGTTCTTC. It codes for CASSSYQDRINEQFF.

The V and J genes are TRBV29-1 and TRBJ1-1; no clear D. Looked up from germline, CDR1 is SQVTM and CDR2 is ANQGSEA. The CDR3 runs 13 residues. Between the trimmed V and J ends, which lost 3 bases and 1 base, there was a span of 9 bases. CDR3 sequence reads: CSVDTEKNTEAFF. The DNA of the CDR3 is TGCAGCGTTGACACAGAAAAGAACACTGAAGCTTTCTTT. Supplemented by reference TRBV29-1 and TRBJ1-1, the full variable domain reads SAVISQKPSRDICQRGTSLTIQCQVDSQVTMMFWYRQQPGQSLTLIATANQGSEATYESGFVIDKFPISRPNLTFSTLTVSNMSPEDSSIYLCSVDTEKNTEAFFGQGTRLTVV.

This rearrangement joins TRBV29-1 to TRBJ2-1; TRBD2 aligns across 8 bases. V gave up 2 bases and J gave up 7 bases; unmatched junction bases: 7. CDR1 is SQVTM and CDR2 is ANQGSEA in the germline V gene. The CDR3 length is 14 residues. The CDR3 is CSVEPGGPGNEQFF. CDR3 DNA: TGCAGCGTTGAACCGGGGGGGCCGGGAAATGAGCAGTTCTTC.

As for this clonotype: This may stem from a read error, because a much larger clone lies one nucleotide away. The V call is TRBV6-1, the J call TRBJ1-1; 7 positions match TRBD1. Germline V gene lookup returns CDR1 MNHNS and CDR2 SASEGT. V gave up 5 bases and J gave up 3 bases; unmatched junction bases: 6. The CDR3 totals 14 residues. CDR3 DNA sequence: TGTGCCAGCAGTTACCCCGACAGGGACACTGAAGCTTTCTTT. Its translation is CASSYPDRDTEAFF.